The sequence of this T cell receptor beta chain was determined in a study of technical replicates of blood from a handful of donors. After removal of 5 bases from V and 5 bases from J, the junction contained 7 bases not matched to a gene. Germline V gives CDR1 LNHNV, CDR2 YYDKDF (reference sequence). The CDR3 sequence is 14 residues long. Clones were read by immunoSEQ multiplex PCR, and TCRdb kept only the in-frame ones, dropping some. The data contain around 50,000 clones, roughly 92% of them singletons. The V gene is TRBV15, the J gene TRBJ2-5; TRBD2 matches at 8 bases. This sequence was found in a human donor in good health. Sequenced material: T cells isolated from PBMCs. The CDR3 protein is CATSVGGRKETQYF. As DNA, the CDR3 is TGTGCCACCAGCGTCGGCGGGAGGAAGGAGACCCAGTACTTC. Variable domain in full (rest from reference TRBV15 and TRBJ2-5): DAMVIQNPRYQVTQFGKPVTLSCSQTLNHNVMYWYQQKSSQAPKLLFHYYDKDFNNEADTPDNFQSRRPNTSFCFLDIRSPGLGDTAMYLCATSVGGRKETQYFGPGTRLLVL.